This is a list of T cell receptor beta chains from one sample in a study of blood T cells in healthy people across ages. Each CDR3 protein gets one entry after TCRdb re-called the 5' RACE reads with MiXCR. The table has approximately 1.5 million distinct CDR3 sequences, approximately 43% seen once. The sequenced sample was blood. These receptors were taken from a woman in her late teens or twenties in good health. The CDR3 runs from the conserved cysteine through the conserved F or W. D genes are given only for firm matches. Size is stated for part of the rows, as once, few or many counts, or as a class when the clone is expanded.

. . TRBJ2-5 TRBV2 CASSAFGVFNEQYF TGTGCCAGCAGTGCTTTTGGGGTCTTCAATGAGCAGTACTTC
. . TRBJ1-1 TRBV29-1 CSVQALNTEAFF TGCAGCGTGCAGGCTCTGAACACTGAAGCTTTCTTT
. TRBD1 TRBJ2-5 TRBV7-8 CASSQPGQGATGVETQYF TGTGCCAGCAGCCAGCCGGGACAGGGGGCGACGGGGGTAGAGACCCAGTACTTC
. . TRBJ1-1 TRBV25-1 CASRQFAEAFF TGTGCCAGCAGACAGTTCGCTGAAGCTTTCTTT
few TRBD1 TRBJ1-1 TRBV29-1 CSVTGGTEAFF TGCAGCGTCACAGGGGGCACTGAAGCTTTCTTT
. . TRBJ2-7 TRBV29-1 CSVGGLANNEQYF TGCAGCGTCGGGGGCCTAGCAAACAATGAGCAGTACTTC
. . TRBJ2-3 TRBV18 CASSPLQAAGLWADTQYF TGTGCCAGCTCACCACTGCAGGCTGCGGGTCTTTGGGCAGATACGCAGTATTTT
few TRBD2 TRBJ2-1 TRBV25-1 CASSEGAGGSSYNEQFF TGTGCCAGCAGCGAGGGGGCGGGAGGGTCGTCCTACAATGAGCAGTTCTTC
. . TRBJ2-1 TRBV14 CASSHGLKAYNEQFF TGTGCCAGCAGCCACGGACTCAAAGCCTACAATGAGCAGTTCTTC
few . TRBJ1-1 TRBV15 CATSRPRAFTEAFF TGTGCCACCAGCAGGCCCCGCGCGTTCACTGAAGCTTTCTTT
. . TRBJ2-3 TRBV7-6 CASSLAKDTQYF TGTGCCAGCAGCTTAGCCAAGGATACGCAGTATTTT
. TRBD1 TRBJ1-2 TRBV6-5 CAGRRDRGYGYTF TGTGCCGGCAGACGGGACAGGGGCTATGGCTACACCTTC
. TRBD1 TRBJ1-3 TRBV7-9 CASSSKGAAGNTIYF TGTGCCAGCAGCTCGAAGGGGGCAGCTGGAAACACCATATATTTT
. TRBD2 TRBJ2-1 TRBV5-1 CASSLPGGRNEQFF TGCGCCAGCAGCTTGCCGGGAGGGCGGAATGAGCAGTTCTTC
. . TRBJ1-2 TRBV7-2 CASSFLRGHNYGYTF TGTGCCAGCAGCTTCCTTCGAGGGCATAACTATGGCTACACCTTC
few . TRBJ2-1 TRBV12-3/TRBV12-4 CASSLGLGGITYNEQFF TGTGCCAGCAGTTTAGGGTTGGGGGGCATAACCTACAATGAGCAGTTCTTC
many TRBD1 TRBJ1-1 TRBV29-1 CSGGQPFMNTEAFF TGCAGCGGGGGACAGCCATTCATGAACACTGAAGCTTTCTTT
. TRBD2 TRBJ2-3 TRBV2 CASKRGPDTDTQYF TGTGCCAGCAAGCGGGGACCGGACACAGATACGCAGTATTTT
. . TRBJ2-1 TRBV5-1 CASIPGDGYNEQFF TGCGCCAGCATACCGGGAGACGGTTACAATGAGCAGTTCTTC
few . TRBJ1-5 TRBV27 CASSSLKAGLGSNQPQHF TGTGCCAGCAGTTCCCTCAAGGCGGGGTTGGGTAGCAATCAGCCCCAGCATTTT
. . TRBJ2-1 TRBV3-1 CASSRTPNEQFF TGTGCCAGCAGCCGAACTCCCAATGAGCAGTTCTTC
few TRBD2 TRBJ2-7 TRBV3-1 CASSQDSASGYPSYEQYF TGTGCCAGCAGCCAAGATTCGGCTAGCGGATACCCTTCCTACGAGCAGTACTTC
few . TRBJ2-1 TRBV9 CASSVVGGWVEQFF TGTGCCAGCAGCGTCGTCGGGGGATGGGTTGAGCAGTTCTTC
few . TRBJ2-7 TRBV9 CASSETVYSYEQYF TGTGCCAGCAGCGAGACAGTTTACTCCTACGAGCAGTACTTC
. . TRBJ1-1 TRBV20-1 CSAREGGEAFF TGCAGTGCTAGAGAGGGGGGGGAGGCTTTCTTT
. TRBD1 TRBJ2-1 TRBV12-3/TRBV12-4 CASSFNRGDNEQFF TGTGCCAGCAGTTTTAACAGGGGAGACAATGAGCAGTTCTTC
. TRBD1 TRBJ2-3 TRBV6-6 CASRSGGRADTQYF TGTGCCAGCAGGTCAGGGGGCAGGGCAGATACGCAGTATTTT